The 32 T cell receptor beta chains below come from one sample, sequenced in a study of blood T cell repertoires in COVID-19. Clones were sequenced by immunoSEQ multiplex PCR, and TCRdb holds only the in-frame ones, with some missing. The repertoire includes approximately 470,000 clones, 87% of them detected once, and 0.65% to 0.9% sits in the top ten. Sample: PBMCs or T cells enriched from blood (not recorded which). These receptors were obtained from a woman under 30 who had recovered from COVID-19.

CDR3 nucleotide sequence: TGTGCCAGCAGCTTAGACACTTTTTCTGGGGCCAACGTCCTGACTTTC. Amino acids: CASSLDTFSGANVLTF. The chain couples TRBV11-2 to TRBJ2-6; no reliable D call. Germline V lookup: CDR1 SGHAT, CDR2 FQNNGV. The CDR3 is 16 residues long. The V gene lost 0 bases and the J gene lost 1 base, with 7 bases spanning the gap.

The gene calls are TRBV9 and TRBJ2-3, with a possible D match to TRBD2 (6 bases). Trimming pared 3 bases from V and 1 base from J, leaving 12 bases between. Germline CDR1 SGDLS, CDR2 YYNGEE. The CDR3 runs 15 residues. DNA for the CDR3: TGTGCCAGCAGCGCGGGCGGGGCCCGCACAGATACGCAGTATTTT. Residues: CASSAGGARTDTQYF.

The chain recombines TRBV25-1 with TRBJ1-2; D remains unclear. Trimming took off 7 bases at V and 8 bases at J, with 11 bases between the two ends. The CDR3 totals 11 residues. The germline CDR1 and CDR2 sequences are MGHDK and SYGVNS. In DNA, the CDR3 is TGTGCCAGCATGGGTTCGGGGGGCTACACCTTC. Its protein is CASMGSGGYTF.

The rearrangement joins TRBV6-5 to TRBJ1-2, with 9 bases lining up with TRBD1. After removal of 4 bases from V and 8 bases from J, the junction contained 8 bases not matched to a gene. Germline V lookup: CDR1 MNHEY, CDR2 SVGAGI. The CDR3 runs to 14 residues. The CDR3 sequence is CASSSTGGGPGYTF. The CDR3 DNA sequence: TGTGCCAGCAGTTCTACAGGGGGCGGCCCGGGCTACACCTTC.

The chain employs TRBV2 and TRBJ2-7; 7 bases line up with TRBD1. Per the germline V gene, CDR1 is SNHLY and CDR2 is FYNNEI. V lost 9 bases and J lost 3; bases outside the gene matches: 8. This CDR3 contains 13 residues. DNA for the CDR3: TGTGCCAGTAACCGGGACAGCCACTACGAGCAGTACTTC. The encoded protein is CASNRDSHYEQYF.

The chain couples TRBV7-9 to TRBJ1-4; TRBD1 is a possible D gene (6 bases). Trimming stripped 2 bases from V and 8 bases from J, with 12 bases between. The CDR3 has 14 amino acids. Germline V gene data show CDR1 as SEHNR and CDR2 as FQNEAQ (reference sequence). DNA of the CDR3: TGTGCCAGCAGCTTAAACAGGGTGGCGGAAAAACTGTTTTTT. Protein: CASSLNRVAEKLFF. The full variable domain, completed using reference TRBV7-9 and TRBJ1-4, is DTGVSQNPRHKITKRGQNVTFRCDPISEHNRLYWYRQTLGQGPEFLTYFQNEAQLEKSRLLSDRFSAERPKGSFSTLEIQRTEQGDSAMYLCASSLNRVAEKLFFGSGTQLSVL.

This sequence joins TRBV10-3 and TRBJ1-6, with TRBD1 matching over 10 bases. Germline V gives CDR1 ENHRY, CDR2 SYGVKD. The CDR3 runs 17 residues. With V trimmed by 4 bases and J by 9 bases, 12 bases remained unmatched. CDR3 coding DNA: TGTGCCATCAGTGGCGGATCGGGGACAGGGGAAGGTTCACCCCTCCACTTT. Its protein is CAISGGSGTGEGSPLHF.

This chain connects TRBV10-3 to TRBJ2-3; 9 nucleotides line up with TRBD2. This CDR3 has 15 amino acids. Germline V lookup: CDR1 ENHRY, CDR2 SYGVKD. Germline trimming cut 8 bases from V and 2 bases from J; bases unmatched to any gene: 8. The CDR3 region is CAIGGGTSLTDTQYF. CDR3 DNA: TGTGCCATCGGCGGGGGGACTAGCCTCACAGATACGCAGTATTTT.

This chain connects TRBV6-6 to TRBJ2-3, with D tentatively TRBD1 (5 bases). The germline V and J ends were trimmed by 4 bases and 6 bases, with 11 bases remaining between them. In germline, CDR1 is MNHNY, CDR2 SVGAGI (reference sequence). This CDR3 is 13 amino acids long. The CDR3 loop reads CASSFQQGDTQYF. In DNA, the CDR3 is TGTGCCAGCAGTTTCCAGCAGGGTGATACGCAGTATTTT.

The CDR3 DNA follows: TGTGCCAGCTACCCGACAGGGAAATCAGATACGCAGTATTTT. It translates to CASYPTGKSDTQYF. The J gene is TRBJ2-3, the V gene TRBV6-5; TRBD1 agrees at 7 bases. The CDR3 covers 14 residues. CDR1 MNHEY and CDR2 SVGAGI come from the germline V gene. The V and J ends lost 8 bases and 4 bases, in that order; junction bases with no gene match: 9.

The table lists this clone with a count of one. The rearrangement uses TRBV5-6 and TRBJ1-1; TRBD1 matches at 8 bases. CDR3 size: 15 residues. After removal of 1 base from V and 11 bases from J, the junction contained 13 bases not matched to a gene. CDR1 SGHDT and CDR2 YYEEEE come from the germline V gene. For the CDR3, the DNA is TGTGCCAGCAGCTTGTTGTATCCAGGGGGCAGAGGGGCTTTCTTT. This codes for CASSLLYPGGRGAFF.

The chain combines TRBV15 with TRBJ2-6; D remains unclear. V was trimmed by 5 bases and J by 4 bases, leaving 9 bases between them. Germline values: CDR1 LNHNV, CDR2 YYDKDF (reference sequence). The CDR3 contains 14 residues. CDR3 sequence reads: CATSPRGGANVLTF. In DNA form, the CDR3 reads TGTGCCACCAGCCCCCGCGGCGGGGCCAACGTCCTGACTTTC.

This clone has just one count. This chain uses TRBV28 with TRBJ1-1; D is unresolved. CDR1 MDHEN and CDR2 SYDVKM come from the germline V gene. CDR3 length: 14 residues. Trimming stripped 2 bases from V and 3 bases from J, with 10 bases between. CDR3: CASSLRTGYTEAFF. The CDR3 region has the DNA TGTGCCAGCAGTTTAAGAACGGGGTACACTGAAGCTTTCTTT.

The chain recombines TRBV6-5 with TRBJ1-2; D is ambiguous. The V end lost 6 bases, the J end lost 8 bases, and 10 bases lay between the germline ends. The CDR3 consists of 11 residues. Germline V lookup: CDR1 MNHEY, CDR2 SVGAGI. The DNA of the CDR3 is TGTGCCAGCAGGTCAACGGGGGGCTACACCTTC. Protein sequence: CASRSTGGYTF.

The rearrangement uses TRBV6-5 and TRBJ1-1; D remains ambiguous. The V gene's germline CDR1 is MNHEY and CDR2 SVGAGI. This CDR3 is built from 14 residues. Trimming removed 6 bases at V and 0 bases at J, with 11 bases between. CDR3 residues: CASSSAGLNTEAFF. In DNA form, the CDR3 reads TGTGCCAGCAGCTCAGCGGGTTTGAACACTGAAGCTTTCTTT.

The rearrangement joins TRBV3-1 (or the pseudogene TRBV3-2) to TRBJ1-1; D remains ambiguous. The germline V and J ends were trimmed by 4 bases and 3 bases, with 15 bases remaining between them. Germline CDR1 reads LGHDT; CDR2 reads YNNKEL (reference sequence). The CDR3 is made up of 15 amino acids. The CDR3 region is CASSLGPDYDTEAFF. The CDR3 coding sequence is TGTGCCAGCAGCCTTGGGCCGGACTATGACACTGAAGCTTTCTTT.

This clone has only one observation. V gene TRBV3-1 (or the pseudogene TRBV3-2) combines with J gene TRBJ1-2; 7 bases line up with TRBD1. The CDR3 has 11 residues. J lost 7 bases, V lost 7 bases, and 3 bases had no gene match. CDR1 is LGHDT and CDR2 is YNNKEL in the germline V gene (reference sequence). This CDR3 is CASTQGGGYTF. In DNA, the CDR3 is TGTGCCAGCACTCAGGGGGGTGGCTACACCTTC.

J is TRBJ2-6 and V is TRBV7-9; possibly TRBD1 for D (5 bases). Per germline, CDR1 SEHNR and CDR2 FQNEAQ (reference sequence). Trimming took off 3 bases at V and 4 bases at J, with 16 bases between the two ends. This CDR3 has 17 amino acids. CDR3 nucleotides: TGTGCCAGCAGCTTTTCGGGCCCAGGGCTCGGGGCCAACGTCCTGACTTTC. Translated, it gives CASSFSGPGLGANVLTF.

This clone was counted only a few times. The CDR3 DNA reads as TGCGCCAGCAGCTCATCCGGGGAGCTGTTTTTT. Its protein product is CASSSSGELFF. This chain links TRBV5-1 with TRBJ2-2; no clear D. The V end was cut by 3 bases, the J end by 6 bases, with 3 bases between. The CDR3 spans 11 residues. CDR1 and CDR2 from the germline V gene are SGHRS and YFSETQ.

This clone came up once. The J gene is TRBJ2-7, the V gene TRBV28; D is ambiguous. Germline CDR1 MDHEN, CDR2 SYDVKM. The length of the CDR3 is 14 residues. The V gene lost 2 bases and the J gene lost 2 bases, with 10 bases spanning the gap. The CDR3 spells CASSLGSSTYEQYF. The CDR3 coding sequence is TGTGCCAGCAGTTTAGGTAGCAGCACCTACGAGCAGTACTTC.

This sequence joins TRBV10-3 and TRBJ1-2; D not certain. This CDR3 contains 13 residues. Trimming left V 5 bases short and J 8 bases short, with 15 bases between. CDR1 and CDR2 from the germline V gene are ENHRY and SYGVKD. The CDR3, as DNA: TGTGCCATCAGTAGCGGGATCGTGGACGGCTACACCTTC. Its protein is CAISSGIVDGYTF.

This clone has just one count. The genes are TRBV12-3 or TRBV12-4 and TRBJ1-1, with D hard to call. This CDR3 is built from 13 residues. V gave up 7 bases and J gave up 4 bases, with 13 bases separating them. The CDR3 nucleotides are TGTGCCAGCAAGGAGGGTCCCACCACTGAAGCTTTCTTT. Its translation: CASKEGPTTEAFF.

This sequence joins TRBV19 and TRBJ1-1; D unclear. CDR3 length equals 13 residues. Trimming left V 5 bases short and J 2 bases short, with 9 bases between. CDR1 LNHDA and CDR2 SQIVND come from the germline V gene (reference sequence). The CDR3 reads CASSLSLNTEAFF. Here the CDR3 DNA reads TGTGCCAGTAGTTTATCCCTAAACACTGAAGCTTTCTTT.

The chain recombines TRBV30 with TRBJ1-5, with 8 bases that match TRBD1. Germline V gene data show CDR1 as GTSNPN and CDR2 as SVGIG (reference sequence). This CDR3 spans 15 amino acids. V shed 3 bases, J shed 7 bases, and the junction held 11 bases outside the gene matches. In DNA, the CDR3 is TGTGCCTGGAGGCCAGGGGGCGCCCCCGGGCAGCCCCAGCATTTT. Protein product: CAWRPGGAPGQPQHF.

DNA of the CDR3: TGTGCCAGCAGCACAGGGGTTCAGCCCCAGCATTTT. This encodes CASSTGVQPQHF. J is TRBJ1-5 and V is TRBV6-5; 7 bases fit TRBD1. V shed 6 bases and J 6 bases; nucleotides not matched to a gene: 2. This CDR3 has 12 amino acids. The germline V gene encodes CDR1 MNHEY and CDR2 SVGAGI.

The genes are TRBV2 and TRBJ1-3; D unclear. Trimming took off 4 bases at V and 2 bases at J, with 12 bases between the two ends. CDR1 and CDR2 from the germline V gene are SNHLY and FYNNEI. CDR3 size: 15 residues. The CDR3 reads CASSAALEAGNTIYF. Here the CDR3 DNA reads TGTGCCAGCAGTGCGGCCCTGGAGGCTGGAAACACCATATATTTT.

This clone was counted a few times. The chain joins TRBV6-5 to TRBJ1-2; no reliable D call. Between the trimmed V and J ends, which lost 5 bases and 0 bases, there was a span of 10 bases. The CDR3 runs 14 residues. In germline, CDR1 is MNHEY, CDR2 SVGAGI. In DNA, the CDR3 is TGTGCCAGCAGTCTATTGGGAGCTAACTATGGCTACACCTTC. It codes for CASSLLGANYGYTF.

The chain recombines TRBV5-1 with TRBJ1-1; 8 bases map to TRBD1. Germline V gives CDR1 SGHRS, CDR2 YFSETQ. The V and J ends lost 5 bases and 3 bases, in that order; junction bases with no gene match: 3. The CDR3 is 13 residues long. CDR3 residues: CASRLQGDTEAFF. For the CDR3, the DNA is TGCGCCAGCAGATTACAGGGGGACACTGAAGCTTTCTTT.

J is TRBJ2-1 and V is TRBV6-2 or TRBV6-3; 9 positions agree with TRBD1. From germline, CDR1 is MNHEY and CDR2 SVGEGT. The CDR3 contains 15 residues. V lost 3 bases to trimming and J lost 7 bases; unmatched junction nucleotides: 7. CDR3 DNA sequence: TGTGCCAGCAGTTATGGGGACAGGGTAGGAAATGAGCAGTTCTTC. It is translated as CASSYGDRVGNEQFF.

The count of this clone is one. This chain joins TRBV28 and TRBJ1-2, with D unclear. Trimming removed 6 bases from V and 8 bases from J, with 13 bases in between. The CDR3 contains 12 residues. Looked up from germline, CDR1 is MDHEN and CDR2 is SYDVKM. The CDR3 loop reads CASRDRRGGYTF. CDR3 coding DNA: TGTGCCAGCAGGGATAGGAGAGGAGGCTACACCTTC.

This chain uses TRBV5-1 with TRBJ1-4; possibly TRBD1 for D (5 bases). Between the trimmed V and J ends, which lost 7 bases and 6 bases, there was a span of 10 bases. Germline CDR1 reads SGHRS; CDR2 reads YFSETQ. The CDR3 sequence is 12 residues long. CDR3 sequence: CASRGVDEKLFF. In DNA form, the CDR3 reads TGCGCCAGCCGGGGGGTGGATGAAAAACTGTTTTTT.

The rearrangement links TRBV7-2 to TRBJ1-2, with 9 bases fitting TRBD1. The CDR3 is 14 amino acids. Germline V lookup: CDR1 SGHTA, CDR2 FQGNSA. With 5 bases clipped from V and 1 base from J, the junction kept 2 bases outside the gene matches. CDR3 in DNA: TGTGCCAGCAGCCCGGACAGGGGTAACTATGGCTACACCTTC. Protein sequence: CASSPDRGNYGYTF. The complete variable domain, with remaining parts taken from reference TRBV7-2 and TRBJ1-2, reads GAGVSQSPSNKVTEKGKDVELRCDPISGHTALYWYRQSLGQGLEFLIYFQGNSAPDKSGLPSDRFSAERTGGSVSTLTIQRTQQEDSAVYLCASSPDRGNYGYTFGSGTRLTVV.